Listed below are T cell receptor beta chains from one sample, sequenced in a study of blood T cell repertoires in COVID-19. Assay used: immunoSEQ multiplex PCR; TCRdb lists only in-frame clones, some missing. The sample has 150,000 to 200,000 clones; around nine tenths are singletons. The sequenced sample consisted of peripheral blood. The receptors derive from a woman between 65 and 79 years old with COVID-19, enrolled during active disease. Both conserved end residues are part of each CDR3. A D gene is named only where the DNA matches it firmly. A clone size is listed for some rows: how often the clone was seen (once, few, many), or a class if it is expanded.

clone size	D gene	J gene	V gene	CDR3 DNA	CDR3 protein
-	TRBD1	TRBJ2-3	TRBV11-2	TGTGCCAGCAGCTTAGGAAAGGGGGCGGTATTGACAGATACGCAGTATTTT	CASSLGKGAVLTDTQYF
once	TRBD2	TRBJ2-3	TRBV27	TGTGCCAGCAGTTTTAGGCCTAGCGGGAGGGATACGCAGTATTTT	CASSFRPSGRDTQYF
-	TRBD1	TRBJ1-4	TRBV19	TGTGCCAGTAGTGCATCCGATGCGGGACAGGGTCATGAAAAACTGTTTTTT	CASSASDAGQGHEKLFF
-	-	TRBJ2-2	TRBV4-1	TGCGCCAGCAGCCAAGTACTCCCCCCCGGGGAGCTGTTTTTT	CASSQVLPPGELFF
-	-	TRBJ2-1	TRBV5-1	TGCGCCAGCAGCGCCGCGTACTCGGGGAGCCACAATGAGCAGTTCTTC	CASSAAYSGSHNEQFF
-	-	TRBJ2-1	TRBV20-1	TGCAGTGCTAGAATCCAGGGTTTCGAGTTCTTC	CSARIQGFEFF
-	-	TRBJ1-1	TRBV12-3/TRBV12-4	TGTGCCACAACCGGTTGGGGGGTGACTGAAGCTTTCTTT	CATTGWGVTEAFF
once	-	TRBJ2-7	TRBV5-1	TGCGCCAGCAGCTTGACAGGGAGCTCCTACGAGCAGTACTTC	CASSLTGSSYEQYF
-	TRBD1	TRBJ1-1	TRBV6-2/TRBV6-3	TGTGCCAGCAGTTATTCGTTAGAGGTTTTGGGACAGGGGAAGATGAACACTGAAGCTTTCTTT	CASSYSLEVLGQGKMNTEAFF
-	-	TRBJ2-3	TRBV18	TGTGCCAGCTCCCCGACGACTAGCACAGATACGCAGTATTTT	CASSPTTSTDTQYF
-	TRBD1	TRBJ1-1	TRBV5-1	TGCGCCAGCAGCCTAGGACAGGGCCAGATGAACACTGAAGCTTTCTTT	CASSLGQGQMNTEAFF
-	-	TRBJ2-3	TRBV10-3	TGTGCCATCAGTGTTAAGCAGGGGAGCACAGATACGCAGTATTTT	CAISVKQGSTDTQYF
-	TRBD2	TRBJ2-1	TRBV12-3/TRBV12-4	TGTGCCAGCAGCTTCAGCGGGAGGGCTGTCTTCTTC	CASSFSGRAVFF
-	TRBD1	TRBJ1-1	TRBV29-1	TGCAGCACAGGACAGGGAGTAGGAACTGAAGCTTTCTTT	CSTGQGVGTEAFF
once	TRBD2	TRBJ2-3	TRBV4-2	TGTGCCAGCAGCCAAGGGACTAGCGGGAGGCCAGATACGCAGTATTTT	CASSQGTSGRPDTQYF
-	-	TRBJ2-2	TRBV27	TGTGCCAGCGCTATCACCACGGGTCGGACCGGGGAGCTGTTTTTT	CASAITTGRTGELFF
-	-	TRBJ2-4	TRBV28	TGTGCCAGCAGTTTAATAGGGCAGGGGCAAAACATTCAGTACTTC	CASSLIGQGQNIQYF
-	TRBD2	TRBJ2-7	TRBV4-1	TGCGCCAGCAGCCAAGATTTCAGCGGGAGGCCCTACGAGCAGTACTTC	CASSQDFSGRPYEQYF
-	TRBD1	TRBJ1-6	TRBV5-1	TGCGCCAGCTCACAGGGGAGGTCCTATAATTCACCCCTCCACTTT	CASSQGRSYNSPLHF
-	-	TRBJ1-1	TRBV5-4	TGTGCCAGCAGCGTTTCACGGGGTGGGACTGAAGCTTTCTTT	CASSVSRGGTEAFF
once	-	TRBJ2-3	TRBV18	TGTGCCAGCTCACCACGGGACACACCCACAGATACGCAGTATTTT	CASSPRDTPTDTQYF
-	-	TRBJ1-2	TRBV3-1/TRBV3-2	TGTGCCAGCAGCCATGGACAGTCCTATGGCTACACCTTC	CASSHGQSYGYTF
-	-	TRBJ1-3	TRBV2	TGTGCCAGCATTGAAGACGGTGCAATCGGAAACACCATATATTTT	CASIEDGAIGNTIYF
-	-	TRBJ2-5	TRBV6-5	TGTGCCAGCACTCCGGCAAACAGATGGGAAGAGACCCAGTACTTC	CASTPANRWEETQYF
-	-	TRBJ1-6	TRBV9	TGTGCCAGCAGCGTAGCTACAGGGAATTCACCCCTCCACTTT	CASSVATGNSPLHF
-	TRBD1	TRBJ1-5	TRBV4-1	TGCGCCAGCAGCCAAGACCCCGGCCAGGGGGTCGATCAGCCCCAGCATTTT	CASSQDPGQGVDQPQHF
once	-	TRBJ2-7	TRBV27	TGTGCCAGCAAGTCGGGAGTTAACTTCTACGAGCAGTACTTC	CASKSGVNFYEQYF
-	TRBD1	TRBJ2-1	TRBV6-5	TGTGCCAGCAGCCAAGGACAGGGCTTCGATGAGCAGTTCTTC	CASSQGQGFDEQFF
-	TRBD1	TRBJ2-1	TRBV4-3	TGCGCCAGCAGCCAAGATTTGGGACAGGGACATCAGGAGCAGTTCTTC	CASSQDLGQGHQEQFF
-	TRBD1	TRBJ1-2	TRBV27	TGTGCCAGCAGTTTCGGACAGGCAAACTATGGCTACACCTTC	CASSFGQANYGYTF
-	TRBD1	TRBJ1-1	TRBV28	TGTGCCAGCAGTTCACCGGGACAGGAAAACACTGAAGCTTTCTTT	CASSSPGQENTEAFF
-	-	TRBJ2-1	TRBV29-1	TGCAGCGTTGGTAACAATGAGCAGTTCTTC	CSVGNNEQFF
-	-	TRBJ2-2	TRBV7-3	TGTGCCAGCAGCTTATCGGGGACCGGGGAGCTGTTTTTT	CASSLSGTGELFF
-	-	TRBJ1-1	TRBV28	TGTGCCAGCAGTTTGTCCCAGAACACTGAAGCTTTCTTT	CASSLSQNTEAFF
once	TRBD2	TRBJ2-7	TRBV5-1	TGCGCCAGCAGACCTACTAGCGGGAGAGGCTACGAGCAGTACTTC	CASRPTSGRGYEQYF
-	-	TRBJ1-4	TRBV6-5	TGTGCCAGCAGACGAGAGGGTTTTGAAAAACTGTTTTTT	CASRREGFEKLFF
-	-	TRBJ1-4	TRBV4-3	TGCGCCAGCAGCCCCCTCGGGTTTAATGAAAAACTGTTTTTT	CASSPLGFNEKLFF
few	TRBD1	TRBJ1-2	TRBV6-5	TGTGCCAGCAGACGACAGGGGGAGGGCTATGGCTACACCTTC	CASRRQGEGYGYTF
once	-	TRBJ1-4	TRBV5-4	TGTGCCAGCAGCTCTTATCGGGGTGCAACTAATGAAAAACTGTTTTTT	CASSSYRGATNEKLFF
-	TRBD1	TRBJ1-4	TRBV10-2	TGCGCCAGCAGTGAGTCTGGGACAGGAGATGAAAAACTGTTTTTT	CASSESGTGDEKLFF
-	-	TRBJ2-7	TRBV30	TGTGCCCACGGACAGCTCTCCTACGAGCAGTACTTC	CAHGQLSYEQYF
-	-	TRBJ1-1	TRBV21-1	TGTGCCAGCAGCAAGGCCTCACAGGGACCGACTAGCGAAGCTTTCTTT	CASSKASQGPTSEAFF
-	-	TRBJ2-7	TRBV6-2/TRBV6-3	TGTGCCAGCAGCAATGGACACCACTCCTACGAGCAGTACTTC	CASSNGHHSYEQYF
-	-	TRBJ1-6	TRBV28	TGTGCCAGCAGTTTGGCAGGCAGTTATTCACCCCTCCACTTT	CASSLAGSYSPLHF
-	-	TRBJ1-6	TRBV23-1	TGCGCCAGCAGCCACCCCTCCCGAATTTGGTATGGTGGCTTCCATAATTCACCCCTCCACTTT	CASSHPSRIWYGGFHNSPLHF
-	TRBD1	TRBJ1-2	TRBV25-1	TGTGCCAGCAGTGACCCTACCGGGACAGGGTTTAATGGCTACACCTTC	CASSDPTGTGFNGYTF
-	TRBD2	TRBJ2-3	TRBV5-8	TGTGCCAGCAGCTTGGAGGCGGTCCGGGGCGGGAGGAGCACAGATACGCAGTATTTT	CASSLEAVRGGRSTDTQYF
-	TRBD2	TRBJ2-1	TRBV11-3	TGTGCCAGCAGCTTAGGTCCTAGCGGGAGTGGTGATGAGCAGTTCTTC	CASSLGPSGSGDEQFF
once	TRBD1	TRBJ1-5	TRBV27	TGTGCCAGCAGTTTATCTGCAGGGGGTGGCAATCAGCCCCAGCATTTT	CASSLSAGGGNQPQHF
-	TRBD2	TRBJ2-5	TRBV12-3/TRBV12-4	TGTGCCAGCAGTCCGACTAGCAGAGAGACCCAGTACTTC	CASSPTSRETQYF
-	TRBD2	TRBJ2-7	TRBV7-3	TGTGCCAGCAGCCCAGCGGGGGCGGACGGCCAGATGTACTTC	CASSPAGADGQMYF
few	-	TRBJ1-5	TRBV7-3	TGTGCCAGCAGTATAATAACTTATCAGCCCCAGCATTTT	CASSIITYQPQHF
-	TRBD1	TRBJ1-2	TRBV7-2	TGTGCCAGCAGCCTACAGGGGAAAGGCTACACCTTC	CASSLQGKGYTF
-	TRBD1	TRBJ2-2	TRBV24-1	TGTGCCACCAGTGATCCGGACAGGGGGCGGGGGACCGGGGAGCTGTTTTTT	CATSDPDRGRGTGELFF
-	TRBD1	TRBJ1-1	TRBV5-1	TGCGCCAGCAGCCTACTAACAGGGGTCCGCACTGAAGCTTTCTTT	CASSLLTGVRTEAFF
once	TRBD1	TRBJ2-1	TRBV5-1	TGCGCCAGCAGCTTGGAAGAGGGGGCGCGGAATGAGCAGTTCTTC	CASSLEEGARNEQFF
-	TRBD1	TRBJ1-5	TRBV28	TGTGCCAGCACCCCAGGGGGGTCTCAGCCCCAGCATTTT	CASTPGGSQPQHF
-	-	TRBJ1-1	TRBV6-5	TGTGCCAGCAGTATTCCAGGGTTTGGAACTGAAGCTTTCTTT	CASSIPGFGTEAFF
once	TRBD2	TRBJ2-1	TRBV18	TGTGCCAGCTCACAACTAGCGGGAGTCGGAGGGAATGAGCAGTTCTTC	CASSQLAGVGGNEQFF
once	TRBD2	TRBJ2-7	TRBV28	TGTGCCAGCAGTCTACAGCGCGGGAGAAGGGGCGAGCAGTACTTC	CASSLQRGRRGEQYF